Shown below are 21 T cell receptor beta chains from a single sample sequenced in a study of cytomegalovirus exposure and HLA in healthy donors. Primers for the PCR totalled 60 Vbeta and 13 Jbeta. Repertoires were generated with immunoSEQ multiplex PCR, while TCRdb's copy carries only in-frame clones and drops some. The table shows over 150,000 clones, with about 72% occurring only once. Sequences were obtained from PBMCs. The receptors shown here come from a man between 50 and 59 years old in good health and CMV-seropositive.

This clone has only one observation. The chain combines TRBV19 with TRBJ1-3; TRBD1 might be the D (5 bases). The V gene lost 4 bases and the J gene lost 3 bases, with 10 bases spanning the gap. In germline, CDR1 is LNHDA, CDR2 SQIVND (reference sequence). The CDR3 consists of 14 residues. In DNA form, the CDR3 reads TGTGCCAGTAGTACTGGGGCTCTTGGAAACACCATATATTTT. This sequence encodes CASSTGALGNTIYF.

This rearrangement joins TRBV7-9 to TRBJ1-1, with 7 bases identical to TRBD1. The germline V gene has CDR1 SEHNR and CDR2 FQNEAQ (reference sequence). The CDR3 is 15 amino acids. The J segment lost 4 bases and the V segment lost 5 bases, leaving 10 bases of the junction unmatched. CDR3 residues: CASSLTGVGGTEAFF. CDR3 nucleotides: TGTGCCAGCAGCCTAACAGGGGTTGGTGGCACTGAAGCTTTCTTT. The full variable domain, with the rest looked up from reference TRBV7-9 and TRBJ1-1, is DTGVSQNPRHKITKRGQNVTFRCDPISEHNRLYWYRQTLGQGPEFLTYFQNEAQLEKSRLLSDRFSAERPKGSFSTLEIQRTEQGDSAMYLCASSLTGVGGTEAFFGQGTRLTVV.

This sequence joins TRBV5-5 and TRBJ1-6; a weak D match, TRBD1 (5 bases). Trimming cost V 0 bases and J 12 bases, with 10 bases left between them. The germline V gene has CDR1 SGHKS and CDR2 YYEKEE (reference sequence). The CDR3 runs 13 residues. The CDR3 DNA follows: TGTGCCAGCAGCTTGGATCAGGGTCGACCCCTCCACTTT. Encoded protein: CASSLDQGRPLHF. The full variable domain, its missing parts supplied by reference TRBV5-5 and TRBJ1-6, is DAGVTQSPTHLIKTRGQQVTLRCSPISGHKSVSWYQQVLGQGPQFIFQYYEKEERGRGNFPDRFSARQFPNYSSELNVNALLLGDSALYLCASSLDQGRPLHFGNGTRLTVT.

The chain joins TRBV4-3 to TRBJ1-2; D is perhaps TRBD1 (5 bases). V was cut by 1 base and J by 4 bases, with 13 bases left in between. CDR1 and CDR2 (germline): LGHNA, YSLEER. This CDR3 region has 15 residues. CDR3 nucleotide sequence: TGCGCCAGCAGCCAAGTAGGCAGGGTGGGCTATGGCTACACCTTC. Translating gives CASSQVGRVGYGYTF.

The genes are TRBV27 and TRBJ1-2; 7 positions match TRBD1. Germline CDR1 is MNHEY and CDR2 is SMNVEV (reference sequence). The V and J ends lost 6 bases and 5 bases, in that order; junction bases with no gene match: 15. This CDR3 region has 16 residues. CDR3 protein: CASSEQGSVSNYGYTF. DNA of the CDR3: TGTGCCAGCAGCGAACAGGGGTCAGTATCGAATTATGGCTACACCTTC.

Here the CDR3 reads CASSQNGGQADTQYF. The CDR3 DNA follows: TGCGCCAGCAGCCAAAATGGGGGCCAAGCAGATACGCAGTATTTT. J is TRBJ2-3 and V is TRBV4-1, with a possible D match to TRBD1 (6 bases). The germline V gene encodes CDR1 MGHRA and CDR2 YSYEKL. The CDR3 is made up of 15 amino acids. Trimming stripped 2 bases from V and 4 bases from J, with 13 bases between.

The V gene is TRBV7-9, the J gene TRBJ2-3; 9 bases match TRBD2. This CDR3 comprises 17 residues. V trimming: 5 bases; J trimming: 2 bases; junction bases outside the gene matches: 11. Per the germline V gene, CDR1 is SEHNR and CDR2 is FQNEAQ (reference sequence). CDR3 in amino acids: CASSPRGGGAPTDTQYF. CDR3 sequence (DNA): TGTGCCAGCAGCCCTCGGGGCGGGGGGGCCCCCACAGATACGCAGTATTTT.

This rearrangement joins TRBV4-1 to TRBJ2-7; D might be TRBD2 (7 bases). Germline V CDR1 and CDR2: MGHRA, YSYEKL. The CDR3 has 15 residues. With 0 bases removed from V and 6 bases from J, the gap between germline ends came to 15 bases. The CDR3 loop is CASSQEVGGPIEQYF. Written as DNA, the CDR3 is TGCGCCAGCAGCCAAGAAGTGGGGGGGCCAATCGAGCAGTACTTC.

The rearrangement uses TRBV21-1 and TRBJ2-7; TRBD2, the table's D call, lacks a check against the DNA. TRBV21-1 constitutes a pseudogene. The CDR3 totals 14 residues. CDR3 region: CASSPPELAYEQYF. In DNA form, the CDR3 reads TGTGCCAGCAGCCCTCCGGAGTTAGCCTACGAGCAGTACTTC.

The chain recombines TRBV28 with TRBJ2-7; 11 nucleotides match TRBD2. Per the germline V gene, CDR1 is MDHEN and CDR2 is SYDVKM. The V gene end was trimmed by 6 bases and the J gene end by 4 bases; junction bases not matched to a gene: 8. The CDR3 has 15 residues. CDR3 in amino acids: CASRLAGGGMYEQYF. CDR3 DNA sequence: TGTGCCAGCAGGCTAGCGGGGGGCGGAATGTACGAGCAGTACTTC.

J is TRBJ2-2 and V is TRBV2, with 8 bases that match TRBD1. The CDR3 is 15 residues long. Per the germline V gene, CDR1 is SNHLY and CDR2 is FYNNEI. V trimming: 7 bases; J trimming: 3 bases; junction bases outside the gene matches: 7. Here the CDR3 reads CASNDGQGYTGELFF. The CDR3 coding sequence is TGTGCCAGCAACGACGGACAGGGATACACCGGGGAGCTGTTTTTT.

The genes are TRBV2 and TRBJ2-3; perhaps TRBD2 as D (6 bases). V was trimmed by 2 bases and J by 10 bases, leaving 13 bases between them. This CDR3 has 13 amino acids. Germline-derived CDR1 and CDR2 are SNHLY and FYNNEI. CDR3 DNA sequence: TGTGCCAGCAGTGAACAGAGGCGGGATGCGCAGTATTTT. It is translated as CASSEQRRDAQYF.

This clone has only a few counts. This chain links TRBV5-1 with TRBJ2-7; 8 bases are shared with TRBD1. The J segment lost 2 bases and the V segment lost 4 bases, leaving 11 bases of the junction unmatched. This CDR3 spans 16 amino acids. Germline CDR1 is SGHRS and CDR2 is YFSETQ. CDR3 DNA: TGCGCCAGCAGCCGGCCCCTGGGACAGGTGACCTACGAGCAGTACTTC. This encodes CASSRPLGQVTYEQYF.

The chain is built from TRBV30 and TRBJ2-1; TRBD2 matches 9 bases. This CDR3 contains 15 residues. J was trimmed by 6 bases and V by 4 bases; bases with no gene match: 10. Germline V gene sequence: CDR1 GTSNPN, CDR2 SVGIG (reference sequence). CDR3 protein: CAWTPGLAFANEQFF. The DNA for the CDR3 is TGTGCCTGGACCCCGGGACTAGCATTTGCCAATGAGCAGTTCTTC.

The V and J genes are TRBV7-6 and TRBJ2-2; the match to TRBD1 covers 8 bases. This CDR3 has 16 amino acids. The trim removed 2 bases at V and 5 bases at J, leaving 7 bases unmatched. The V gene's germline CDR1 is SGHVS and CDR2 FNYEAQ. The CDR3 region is CASSLYGQGPTGELFF. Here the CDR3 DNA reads TGTGCCAGCAGCTTATATGGACAGGGCCCGACCGGGGAGCTGTTTTTT.

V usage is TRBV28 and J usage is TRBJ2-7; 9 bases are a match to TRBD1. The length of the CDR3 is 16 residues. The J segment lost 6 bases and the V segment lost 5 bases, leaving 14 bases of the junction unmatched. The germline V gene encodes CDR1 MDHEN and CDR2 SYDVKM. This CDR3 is CASSILYPDRGVEQYF. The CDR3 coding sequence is TGTGCCAGCAGTATTCTTTACCCGGACAGGGGTGTCGAGCAGTACTTC.

Written as DNA, the CDR3 is TGCGCCAGCAGCCAGTTGGACGGAGGGGCCTATGGCTACACCTTC. Translated: CASSQLDGGAYGYTF. This chain links TRBV4-1 with TRBJ1-2; TRBD1 is a possible D gene (5 bases). The CDR3 spans 15 residues. Germline lookup yields CDR1 MGHRA and CDR2 YSYEKL. Trimming pared 3 bases from V and 4 bases from J, leaving 15 bases between.

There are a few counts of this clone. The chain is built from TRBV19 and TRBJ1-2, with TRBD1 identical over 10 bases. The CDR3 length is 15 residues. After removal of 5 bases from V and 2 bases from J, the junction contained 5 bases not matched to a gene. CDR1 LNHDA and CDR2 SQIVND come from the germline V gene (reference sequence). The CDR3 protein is CASSAPGQGNYGYTF. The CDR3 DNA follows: TGTGCCAGTAGTGCGCCGGGACAGGGGAACTATGGCTACACCTTC.

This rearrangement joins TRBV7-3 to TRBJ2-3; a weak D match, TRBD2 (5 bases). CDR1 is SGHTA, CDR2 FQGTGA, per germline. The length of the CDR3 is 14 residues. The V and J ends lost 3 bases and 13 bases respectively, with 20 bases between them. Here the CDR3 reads CASSFHLDAGCKYF. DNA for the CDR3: TGTGCCAGCAGCTTTCATCTTGACGCGGGTTGTAAGTATTTT.

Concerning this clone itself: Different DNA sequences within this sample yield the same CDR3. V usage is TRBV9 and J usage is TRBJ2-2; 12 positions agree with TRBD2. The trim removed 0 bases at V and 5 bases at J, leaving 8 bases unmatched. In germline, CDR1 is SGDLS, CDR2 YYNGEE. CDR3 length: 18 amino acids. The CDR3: CASSVAPSGGAWTGELFF. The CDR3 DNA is TGTGCCAGCAGCGTAGCTCCTAGCGGGGGGGCTTGGACCGGGGAGCTGTTTTTT.

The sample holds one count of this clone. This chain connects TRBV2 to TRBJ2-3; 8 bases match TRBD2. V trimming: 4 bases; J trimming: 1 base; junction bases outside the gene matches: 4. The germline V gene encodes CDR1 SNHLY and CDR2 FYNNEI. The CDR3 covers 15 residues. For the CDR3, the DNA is TGTGCCAGCAGTGTACGGCGGGGGGGCACAGATACGCAGTATTTT. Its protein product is CASSVRRGGTDTQYF.